The clone carrying this T cell receptor (beta chain) came up a few times. Its target is not known. Reverse transcribing all isolated RNA meant expressed TCRB transcripts were sequenced. The table came from immunoSEQ multiplex PCR; TCRdb's copy has only in-frame clones and leaves some out. The top ten hold just under 0.035% of the sample, which has roughly 230,000 clones, 9.6% seen once. The CDR3 covers 15 residues. Germline assignment: CDR1 SGHAT and CDR2 FQNNGV. V lost 5 bases and J lost 1, with 15 bases in between. The record originates from a study of beta chain features in type 1 diabetes. In the study overall: Over all samples combined, fewer than 140,000,000 sorted cells were examined.

Whole-study results and caveats: The question left open here concerned HLA type influencing TCRB rearrangement.

Sequencing input: naive CD4+ T cells from blood. The chain employs TRBV11-2 and TRBJ2-7; D may be TRBD1 (6 bases). The origin of this receptor is a woman between 18 and 30 years old in good health. The CDR3 reads CASSRQRGSSYEQYF. The CDR3 DNA reads as TGTGCCAGCAGCCGACAAAGGGGGAGTTCCTACGAGCAGTACTTC.